This T cell receptor (beta chain) was profiled in a study of blood T cell repertoires in COVID-19. The CDR3 length is 15 residues. The germline gives CDR1 GTSNPN, CDR2 SVGIG (reference sequence). V was cut by 0 bases and J by 3 bases, with 14 bases left in between. Sequencing used immunoSEQ multiplex PCR; TCRdb keeps in-frame clones, though not all of them. The sample includes more than 100,000 clones, more than 75% of them seen just once. This chain links TRBV30 with TRBJ1-2; no clear D. The source of this sequence is a man in his 70s with active COVID-19. Sequenced: peripheral blood. CDR3 DNA: TGTGCCTGGAGTGTTCGAGCATCTGGAGACTATGGCTACACCTTC. As protein: CAWSVRASGDYGYTF.